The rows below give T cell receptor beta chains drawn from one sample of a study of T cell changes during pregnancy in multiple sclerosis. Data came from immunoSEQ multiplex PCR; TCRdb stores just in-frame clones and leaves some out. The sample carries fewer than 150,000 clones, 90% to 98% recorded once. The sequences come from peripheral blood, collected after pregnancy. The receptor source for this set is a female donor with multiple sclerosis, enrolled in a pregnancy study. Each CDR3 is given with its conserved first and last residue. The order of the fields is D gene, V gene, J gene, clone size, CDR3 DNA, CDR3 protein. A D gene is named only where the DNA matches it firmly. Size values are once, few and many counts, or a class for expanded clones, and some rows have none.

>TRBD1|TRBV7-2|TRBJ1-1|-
TGTGCCAGCAGCCCCCCGAACAGGGGGCTGTCTGAAGCTTTCTTT
CASSPPNRGLSEAFF
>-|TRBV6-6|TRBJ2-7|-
TGTGCCAGCAGTTACGAGGGGGAGTCCTACGAGCAGTACTTC
CASSYEGESYEQYF
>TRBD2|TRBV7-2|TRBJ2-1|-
TGTGCCAGCAACAAACCTGGCGGGAGCTCCTACAATGAGCAGTTCTTC
CASNKPGGSSYNEQFF
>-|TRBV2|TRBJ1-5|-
TGTGCCAGCAGCCCACTCCTATCGGGCAATCAGCCCCAGCATTTT
CASSPLLSGNQPQHF
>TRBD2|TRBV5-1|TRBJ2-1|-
TGCGCCAGCAGCTTTGCCCCCGGTCTAGCGGGAAATGAGCAGTTCTTC
CASSFAPGLAGNEQFF
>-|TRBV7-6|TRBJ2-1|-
TGTGCCAGCAGCTTAATCCCAGGGCCCGGTCTATACAATGAGCAGTTCTTC
CASSLIPGPGLYNEQFF
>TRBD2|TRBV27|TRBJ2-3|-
TGTGCCAGCAGTTTACCGGGACTAGCGGGAGGGGCGCAGTATTTT
CASSLPGLAGGAQYF
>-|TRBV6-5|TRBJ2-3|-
TGTGCCAGCATTAGGGGAGATACGCAGTATTTT
CASIRGDTQYF
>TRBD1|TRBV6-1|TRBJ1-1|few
TGTGCCAGCAGTGAACTAGACAGGGCCACTGAAGCTTTCTTT
CASSELDRATEAFF
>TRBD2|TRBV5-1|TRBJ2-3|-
TGCGCCAGCCGCCGCGGACTAGCGGGAGCTAAAGATACGCAGTATTTT
CASRRGLAGAKDTQYF
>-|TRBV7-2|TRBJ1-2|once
TGTGCCAGCAGCCGTCAGGACAGATTTAACTATGGCTACACCTTC
CASSRQDRFNYGYTF
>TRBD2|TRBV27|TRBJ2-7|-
TGTGCCAGCAGTTTAATCCCCGGACAGCGGGAGCGGTACGAGCAGTACTTC
CASSLIPGQRERYEQYF
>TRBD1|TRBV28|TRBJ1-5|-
TGTGCCAGCAGCCCCCATTTGGGACAGGGTAGTCAGCCCCAGCATTTT
CASSPHLGQGSQPQHF
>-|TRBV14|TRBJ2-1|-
TGTGCCAGCAGCCCCAGGGGATGGTCCTACAATGAGCAGTTCTTC
CASSPRGWSYNEQFF
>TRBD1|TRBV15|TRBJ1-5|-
TGTGCCACCAGCAGAGGGGTTGGGACAGACCTTAGCAATCAGCCCCAGCATTTT
CATSRGVGTDLSNQPQHF
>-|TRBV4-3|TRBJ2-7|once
TGCGCCAGCAGCCAAGATACAGGAGCGGGACAATCCTACGAGCAGTACTTC
CASSQDTGAGQSYEQYF
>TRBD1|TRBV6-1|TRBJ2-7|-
TGTGCCAGCAGTGAGACAGGGGGCAGATTCTACGAGCAGTACTTC
CASSETGGRFYEQYF
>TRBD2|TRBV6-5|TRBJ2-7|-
TGTGCCAGCAGTTACCGTGGACTAGCGGGAGGGTACGAGCAGTACTTC
CASSYRGLAGGYEQYF
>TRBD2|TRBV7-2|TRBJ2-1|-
TGTGCCAGCAGCTCCACAGGACTAGCGGGAGGGTATGAGCAGTTCTTC
CASSSTGLAGGYEQFF
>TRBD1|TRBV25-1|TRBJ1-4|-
TGTGCCAGCAGGCGGGGACAGGAGGAAAAACTGTTTTTT
CASRRGQEEKLFF
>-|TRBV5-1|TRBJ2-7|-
TGCGCCAGCAGCTTGGGCAGGACAGTAAACTCCTACGAGCAGTACTTC
CASSLGRTVNSYEQYF
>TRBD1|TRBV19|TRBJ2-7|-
TGTGCCAGTAGTATGCGGCAGGGGGTGTACGAGCAGTACTTC
CASSMRQGVYEQYF
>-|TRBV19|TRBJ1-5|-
TGTGCCAGTCGTCGGCGGGGGGAGAGCAATCAGCCCCAGCATTTT
CASRRRGESNQPQHF
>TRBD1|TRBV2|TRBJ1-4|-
TGTGCCAGCACGGACAGGGAAAAATACGAAAAACTGTTTTTT
CASTDREKYEKLFF
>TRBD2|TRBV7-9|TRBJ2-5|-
TGTGCCAGCAGCTTTGGACTAGCGGGAGGGGCGAACCAAGAGACCCAGTACTTC
CASSFGLAGGANQETQYF
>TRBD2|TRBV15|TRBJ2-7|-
TGTGCCACCAGCTTTTCTAGCGGGAGCTACGAGCAGTACTTC
CATSFSSGSYEQYF
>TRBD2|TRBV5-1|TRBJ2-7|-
TGCGCCAGCAGCAGGGAGGGGAGGTCCTTTTTCGAGCAGTACTTC
CASSREGRSFFEQYF
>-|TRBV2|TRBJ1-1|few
TGTGCCAGCAGTGTTCGACAGGTTGGTTCTGAAGCTTTCTTT
CASSVRQVGSEAFF
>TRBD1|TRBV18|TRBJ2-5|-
TGTGCCAGCTCACCGAGGACAGGGCTGCCGGGAGAGACCCAGTACTTC
CASSPRTGLPGETQYF
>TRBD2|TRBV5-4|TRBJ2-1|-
TGTGCCAGCAGCTTTCCCCGCGGCGGGAGCCCTTACAATGAGCAGTTCTTC
CASSFPRGGSPYNEQFF
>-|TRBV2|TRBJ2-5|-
TGTGCCAGCAGTGCCGGGATAAACCAAGAGACCCAGTACTTC
CASSAGINQETQYF
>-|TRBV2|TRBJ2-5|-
TGTGCCAGCAGTGATGAGAGGTGGTTCGCGGAGACCCAGTACTTC
CASSDERWFAETQYF
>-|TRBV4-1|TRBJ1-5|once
TGCGCCAGCAGCCAAGATTCCCGGGGGGACGGGCAGCCCCAGCATTTT
CASSQDSRGDGQPQHF
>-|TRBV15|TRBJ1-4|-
TGTGCCACCAGCCCTACCGGGGGAGGAAGTGAAAAACTGTTTTTT
CATSPTGGGSEKLFF
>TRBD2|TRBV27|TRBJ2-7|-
TGTGCCAGCAGCCCCTGGACTAGCGGGTACGAGCAGTACTTC
CASSPWTSGYEQYF
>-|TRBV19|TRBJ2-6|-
TGTGCCAGTACTAACCCCTCTGGGGCCAACGTCCTGACTTTC
CASTNPSGANVLTF
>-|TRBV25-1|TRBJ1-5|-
TGTGCCAGCAGTGAATTGAGGCCGAATAGCAATCAGCCCCAGCATTTT
CASSELRPNSNQPQHF
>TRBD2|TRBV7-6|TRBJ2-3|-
TGTGCCAGCAGCTTACTGGCGGGAGCGGGAGATACGCAGTATTTT
CASSLLAGAGDTQYF
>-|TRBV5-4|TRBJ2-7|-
TGTGCCAGCAGCCTCAAGGGGGGGTTAGGATTCTACGAGCAGTACTTC
CASSLKGGLGFYEQYF
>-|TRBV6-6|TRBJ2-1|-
TGTGCCAGCAGTCCTATCAAGTACAATGAGCAGTTCTTC
CASSPIKYNEQFF
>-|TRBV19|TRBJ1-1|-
TGTGCCAGTAGTATGGGCCATTCCACTGAAGCTTTCTTT
CASSMGHSTEAFF
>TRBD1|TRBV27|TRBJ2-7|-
TGTGCCAGCAGCGCACTTCAAAGGGGGCGAGAGCAGTACTTC
CASSALQRGREQYF
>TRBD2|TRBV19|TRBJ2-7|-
TGTGCCAGTAGTATCCTAGCGGGAGAGCAGTACTTC
CASSILAGEQYF
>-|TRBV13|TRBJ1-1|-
TGTGCCAGCAGCTTACGCGACTACGAAGCTTTCTTT
CASSLRDYEAFF
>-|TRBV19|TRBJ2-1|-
TGTGCCAGTATTAAGGCTAGTGCGCCCTACAATGAGCAGTTCTTC
CASIKASAPYNEQFF
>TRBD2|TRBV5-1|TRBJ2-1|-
TGCGCCAGCAGCTTGGGACTAGCGGCTCTCCGCTCCTACAATGAGCAGTTCTTC
CASSLGLAALRSYNEQFF
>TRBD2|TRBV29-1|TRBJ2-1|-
TGCAGCGTTGTGTCTAGCGGGAGAGGTGAGCAGTTCTTC
CSVVSSGRGEQFF
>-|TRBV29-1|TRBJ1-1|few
TGCAGCGTTGCCAAGGGGGCTGAAGCTTTCTTT
CSVAKGAEAFF
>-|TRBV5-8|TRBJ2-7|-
TGTGCCAGCAGCTACCCGCCCAGGGAGCAGTACTTC
CASSYPPREQYF